This T cell receptor beta chain was captured in a study of blood T cell repertoires in COVID-19. All enrollees were roughly 18 to 95 years old and from 20 to 25 US areas. Clinical history reported by participants formed the basis on which cohorts were assigned. Original analysis: Reference gene primer amplification yielded estimated nucleated cell counts. Assay used: immunoSEQ multiplex PCR; TCRdb lists only in-frame clones, some missing. The V and J calls and the clone size are those of that table, but D and trimming were determined from the DNA. This table holds 250,000 to 300,000 clones, around nine tenths found once. The V gene lost 4 bases and the J gene lost 4 bases, with 5 bases spanning the gap. CDR1 and CDR2 (germline): LNHDA, SQIVND (reference sequence). The CDR3 runs to 12 residues.

The receptor was derived from a woman between 40 and 55 years old who had recovered from COVID-19. This rearrangement joins TRBV19 to TRBJ2-1; unclear D gene. Sequenced material: PBMCs or T cells enriched from blood (not recorded which). The CDR3 nucleotides read TGTGCCAGTAGTAGAGCTTACAATGAGCAGTTCTTC. Encoded protein: CASSRAYNEQFF.